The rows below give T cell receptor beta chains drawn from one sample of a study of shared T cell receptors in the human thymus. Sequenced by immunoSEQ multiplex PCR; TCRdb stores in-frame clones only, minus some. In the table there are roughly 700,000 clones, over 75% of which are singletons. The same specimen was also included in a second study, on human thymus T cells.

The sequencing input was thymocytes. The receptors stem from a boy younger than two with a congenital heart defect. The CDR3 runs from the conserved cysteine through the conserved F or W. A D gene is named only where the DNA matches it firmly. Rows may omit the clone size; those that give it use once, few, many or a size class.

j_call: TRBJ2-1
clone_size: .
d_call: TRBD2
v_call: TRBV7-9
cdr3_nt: TGTGCCAGCAGCCGTCTTAGCGGGAGAGGATACTACAATGAGCAGTTCTTC
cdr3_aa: CASSRLSGRGYYNEQFF

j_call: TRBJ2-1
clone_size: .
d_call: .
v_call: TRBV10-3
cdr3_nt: TGTGCCATCAGTGAGGCCGACTCTCACTACAATGAGCAGTTCTTC
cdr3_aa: CAISEADSHYNEQFF

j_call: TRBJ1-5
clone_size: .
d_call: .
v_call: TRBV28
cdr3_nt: TGTGCCAGCAGTTTATTACCCCTCGGGGGGGGAAGGCAAGGGCCCCAGCATTTT
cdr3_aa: CASSLLPLGGGRQGPQHF

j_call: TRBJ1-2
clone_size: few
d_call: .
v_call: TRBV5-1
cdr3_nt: TGCGCCAGCAGCTTAGGTAGGGGACTAGATGGCTACACCTTC
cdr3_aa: CASSLGRGLDGYTF

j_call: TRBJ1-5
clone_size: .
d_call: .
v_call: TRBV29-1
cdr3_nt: TGCAGCGTTGGCGGAGTCGATCAGCCCCAGCATTTT
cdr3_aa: CSVGGVDQPQHF

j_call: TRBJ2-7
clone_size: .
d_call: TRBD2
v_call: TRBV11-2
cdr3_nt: TGTGCCAGCAGCCCAAATCCGGGAGGGATCTACGAGCAGTACTTC
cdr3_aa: CASSPNPGGIYEQYF

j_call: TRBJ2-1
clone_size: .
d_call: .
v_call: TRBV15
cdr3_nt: TGTGCCACCAGCAGAGAGAGGCCTCCTCCCTCCTACAATGAGCAGTTCTTC
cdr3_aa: CATSRERPPPSYNEQFF

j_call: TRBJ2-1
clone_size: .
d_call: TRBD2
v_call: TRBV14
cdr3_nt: TGTGCCAGCAGCCAAGGCCCCCTAGCGGACCTAGGAAGTGAGCAGTTCTTC
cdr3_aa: CASSQGPLADLGSEQFF

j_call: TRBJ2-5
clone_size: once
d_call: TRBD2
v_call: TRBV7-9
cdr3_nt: TGTGCCAGCAGCTGGGGGGGGACTAGCGGGAGATGGGAGACCCAGTACTTC
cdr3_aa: CASSWGGTSGRWETQYF

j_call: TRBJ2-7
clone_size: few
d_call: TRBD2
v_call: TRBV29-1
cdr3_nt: TGCAGCGTTGATTTTGTCGGGAGGACTCCCTACGAGCAGTACTTC
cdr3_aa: CSVDFVGRTPYEQYF

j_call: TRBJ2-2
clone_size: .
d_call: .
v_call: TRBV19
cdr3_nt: TGTGCCAGTACCCACAGGGAAACCGGGGAGCTGTTTTTT
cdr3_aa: CASTHRETGELFF

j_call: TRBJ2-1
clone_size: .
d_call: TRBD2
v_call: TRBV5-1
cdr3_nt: TGCGCCAGCAGCTTGGTAGAGCGGGAGGGCCGATGCAATGAGCAGTTCTTC
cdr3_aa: CASSLVEREGRCNEQFF

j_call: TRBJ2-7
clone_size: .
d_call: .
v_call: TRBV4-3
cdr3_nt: TGCGCCAGCAGCCAAGATCGGGGCAGGGGTAGGCCCGACTACGAGCAGTACTTC
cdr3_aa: CASSQDRGRGRPDYEQYF

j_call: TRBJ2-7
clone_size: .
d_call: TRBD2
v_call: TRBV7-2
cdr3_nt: TGTGCCAGCAGCCGGGTAGCGGGAGGGGCCGCCTACGAGCAGTACTTC
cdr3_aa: CASSRVAGGAAYEQYF

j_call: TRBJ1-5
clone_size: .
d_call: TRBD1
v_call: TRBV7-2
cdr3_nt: TGTGCCAGCAGCCTGGCAGGGGGTGAAGGGCAGCCCCAGCATTTT
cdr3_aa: CASSLAGGEGQPQHF

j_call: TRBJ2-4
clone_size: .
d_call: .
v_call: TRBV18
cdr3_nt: TGTGCCAGCTCACCAGGCAACACTACGTCCAAAAACATTCAGTACTTC
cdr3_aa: CASSPGNTTSKNIQYF

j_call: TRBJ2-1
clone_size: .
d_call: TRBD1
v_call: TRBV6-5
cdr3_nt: TGTGCCAGCAGTCGGGGACAGGGTACCTACAATGAGCAGTTCTTC
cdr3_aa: CASSRGQGTYNEQFF

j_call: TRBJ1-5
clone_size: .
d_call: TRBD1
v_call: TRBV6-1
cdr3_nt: TGTGCCAGCAGTGAACCTTCCCCCGTTCGACAGGGGCATTGGGGTGGGAAGCCCCAGCATTTT
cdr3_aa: CASSEPSPVRQGHWGGKPQHF

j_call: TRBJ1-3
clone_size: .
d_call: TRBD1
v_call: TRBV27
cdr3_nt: TGTGCCAGCAGTTCCAACAGGGGGCAAGGAAACACCATATATTTT
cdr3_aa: CASSSNRGQGNTIYF

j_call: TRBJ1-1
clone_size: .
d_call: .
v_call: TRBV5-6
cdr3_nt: TGTGCCAGCAGCTTGGGACCAGAAGCCAGGTACACTGAAGCTTTCTTT
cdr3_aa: CASSLGPEARYTEAFF

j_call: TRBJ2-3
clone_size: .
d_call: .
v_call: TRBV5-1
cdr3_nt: TGCGCCAGCAGCCCCACCCGAGGACTTTCAGATACGCAGTATTTT
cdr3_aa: CASSPTRGLSDTQYF

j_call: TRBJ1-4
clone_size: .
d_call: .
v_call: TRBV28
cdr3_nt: TGTGCCAGCAGCCAGGGGCCCGGCGAGCGGGAAAAACTGTTTTTT
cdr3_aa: CASSQGPGEREKLFF

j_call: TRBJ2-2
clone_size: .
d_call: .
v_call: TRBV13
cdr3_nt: TGTGCCAGCAGCTTAGGTGCGGGTCCCCTGAACACCGGGGAGCTGTTTTTT
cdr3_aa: CASSLGAGPLNTGELFF

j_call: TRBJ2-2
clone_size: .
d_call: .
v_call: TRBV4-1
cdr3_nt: TGCGCCAGCAGCCAAGCCCGGGGGGAGCTGTTTTTT
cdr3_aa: CASSQARGELFF

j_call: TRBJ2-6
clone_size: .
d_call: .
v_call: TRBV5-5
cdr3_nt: TGTGCCAGCAGCCCCCTAGCTCCTCCCTCTGGGGCCAACGTCCTGACTTTC
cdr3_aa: CASSPLAPPSGANVLTF

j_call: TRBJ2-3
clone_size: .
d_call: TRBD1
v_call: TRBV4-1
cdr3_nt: TGCGCCAGCAGCCCCCGCCAGGGGGCGGAAGAAAAGGGTACGCAGTATTTT
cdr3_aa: CASSPRQGAEEKGTQYF

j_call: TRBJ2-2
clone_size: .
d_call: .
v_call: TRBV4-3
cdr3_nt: TGCGCCAGCAGCCATAACCGGGTCCCAGTCGGGGAGCTGTTTTTT
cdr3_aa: CASSHNRVPVGELFF

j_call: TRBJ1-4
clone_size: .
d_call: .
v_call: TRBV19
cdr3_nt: TGTGCCAGTAAAGGGAGAGGAGCTAATGAAAAACTGTTTTTT
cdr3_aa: CASKGRGANEKLFF

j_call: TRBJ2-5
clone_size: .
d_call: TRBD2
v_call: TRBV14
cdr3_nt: TGTGCCAGCAGCCAAGAGGGACTAGCGGAGAGGGGGATGGGGGAGACCCAGTACTTC
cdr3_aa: CASSQEGLAERGMGETQYF

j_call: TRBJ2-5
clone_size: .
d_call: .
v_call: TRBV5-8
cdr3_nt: TGTGCCAGCAGCCTACGGGAAGCGGGCGGACTAGAGACCCAGTACTTC
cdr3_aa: CASSLREAGGLETQYF

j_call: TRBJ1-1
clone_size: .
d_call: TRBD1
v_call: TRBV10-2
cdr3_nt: TGCGCCAGCAGTGAGTCGACGGGGACAGGACCGTGGGCTGAAGCTTTCTTT
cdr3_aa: CASSESTGTGPWAEAFF

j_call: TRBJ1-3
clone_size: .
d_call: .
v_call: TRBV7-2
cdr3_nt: TGTGCCAGCAGCACCCCGGAGGGCTCTGGAAACACCATATATTTT
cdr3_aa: CASSTPEGSGNTIYF

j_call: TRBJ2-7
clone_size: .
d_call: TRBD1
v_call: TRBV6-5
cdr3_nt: TGTGCCAGCAGTGACGGACAGGAGATCTACGAGCAGTACTTC
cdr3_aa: CASSDGQEIYEQYF

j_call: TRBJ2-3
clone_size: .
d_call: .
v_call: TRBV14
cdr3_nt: TGTGCCAGCAGCCACCCGACACCGGATACGCAGTATTTT
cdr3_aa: CASSHPTPDTQYF

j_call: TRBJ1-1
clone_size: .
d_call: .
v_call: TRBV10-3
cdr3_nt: TGTGCCACATCCCCCCGGGGGAACACTGAAGCTTTCTTT
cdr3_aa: CATSPRGNTEAFF

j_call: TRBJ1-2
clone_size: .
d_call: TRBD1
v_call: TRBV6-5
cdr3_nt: TGTGCCAGCAGTCTAACAGGGGGAGGTGGCTACACCTTC
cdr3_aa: CASSLTGGGGYTF

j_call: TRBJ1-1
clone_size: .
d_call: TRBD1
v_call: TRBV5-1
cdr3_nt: TGCGCCAGCAGCTTGAAGGGGGACAGGGAAGCTTTCTTT
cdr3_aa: CASSLKGDREAFF

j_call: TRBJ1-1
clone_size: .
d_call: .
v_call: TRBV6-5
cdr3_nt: TGTGCCAGCAGTTACCGCAAGGGGGAAGCTTTCTTT
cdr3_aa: CASSYRKGEAFF

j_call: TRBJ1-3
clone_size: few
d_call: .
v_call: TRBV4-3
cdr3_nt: TGCGCCAGCAGCCCGTCCGTCCTGAACACCATATATTTT
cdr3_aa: CASSPSVLNTIYF

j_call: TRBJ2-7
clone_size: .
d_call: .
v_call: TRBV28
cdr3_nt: TGTGCCAGCCGTCCCGGAGGTAGCTCCTACGAGCAGTACTTC
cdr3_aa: CASRPGGSSYEQYF

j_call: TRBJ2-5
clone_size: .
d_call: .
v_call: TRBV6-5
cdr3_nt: TGTGCCAGCAGTTACTCGACGGACGGGGGACGGGAGACCCAGTACTTC
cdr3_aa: CASSYSTDGGRETQYF